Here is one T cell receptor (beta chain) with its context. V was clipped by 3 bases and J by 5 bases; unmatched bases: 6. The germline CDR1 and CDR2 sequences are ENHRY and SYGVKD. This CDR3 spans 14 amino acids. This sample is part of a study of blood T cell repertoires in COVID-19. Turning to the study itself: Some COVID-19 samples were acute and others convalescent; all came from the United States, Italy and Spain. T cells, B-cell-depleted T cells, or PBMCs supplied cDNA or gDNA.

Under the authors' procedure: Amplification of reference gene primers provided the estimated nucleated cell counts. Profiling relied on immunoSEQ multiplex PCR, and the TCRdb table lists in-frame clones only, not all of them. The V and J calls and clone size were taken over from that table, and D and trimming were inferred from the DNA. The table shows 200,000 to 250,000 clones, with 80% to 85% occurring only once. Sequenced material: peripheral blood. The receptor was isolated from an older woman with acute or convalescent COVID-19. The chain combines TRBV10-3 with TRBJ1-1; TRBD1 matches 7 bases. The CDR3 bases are TGTGCCATCAGTGACCCACAGGGGAAGACTGAAGCTTTCTTT. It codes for CAISDPQGKTEAFF.